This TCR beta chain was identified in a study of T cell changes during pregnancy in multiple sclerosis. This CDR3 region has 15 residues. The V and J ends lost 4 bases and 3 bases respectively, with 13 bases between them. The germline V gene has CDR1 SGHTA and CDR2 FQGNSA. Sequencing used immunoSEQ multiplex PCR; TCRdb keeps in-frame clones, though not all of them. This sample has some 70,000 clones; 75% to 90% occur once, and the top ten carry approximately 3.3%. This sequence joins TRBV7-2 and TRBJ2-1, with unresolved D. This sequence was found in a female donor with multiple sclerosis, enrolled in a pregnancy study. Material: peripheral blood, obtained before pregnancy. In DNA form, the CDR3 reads TGTGCCAGCAGCTCCGCAGGTTTGAACTACAATGAGCAGTTCTTC. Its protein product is CASSSAGLNYNEQFF.